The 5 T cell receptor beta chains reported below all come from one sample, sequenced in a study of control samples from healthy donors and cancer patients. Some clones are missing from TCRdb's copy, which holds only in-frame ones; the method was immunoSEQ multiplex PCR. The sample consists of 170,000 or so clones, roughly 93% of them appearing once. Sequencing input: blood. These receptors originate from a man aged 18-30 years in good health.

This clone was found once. Here the CDR3 reads CASSTGGGETDTQYF. The DNA for the CDR3 is TGTGCCAGCAGTACAGGGGGGGGTGAGACAGATACGCAGTATTTT. V and J are TRBV25-1 and TRBJ2-3, with a possible D match to TRBD1 (8 bases). CDR1 is MGHDK, CDR2 SYGVNS, per germline. V was shortened by 5 bases and J by 3 bases, with 15 bases between the two germline ends. This CDR3 spans 15 amino acids.

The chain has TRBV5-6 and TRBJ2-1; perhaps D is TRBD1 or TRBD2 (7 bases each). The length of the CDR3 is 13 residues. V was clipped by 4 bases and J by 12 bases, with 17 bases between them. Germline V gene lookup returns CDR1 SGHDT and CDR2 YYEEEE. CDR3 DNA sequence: TGTGCCAGCAGCCCTGTGCAGGGGGGGGTGCAGTTCTTC. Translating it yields CASSPVQGGVQFF.

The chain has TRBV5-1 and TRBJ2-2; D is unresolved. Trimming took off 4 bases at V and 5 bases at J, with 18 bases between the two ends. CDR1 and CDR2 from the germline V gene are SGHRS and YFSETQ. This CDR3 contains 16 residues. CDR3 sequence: CASSRGWVRSTGELFF. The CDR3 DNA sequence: TGCGCCAGCAGCCGAGGATGGGTCAGGAGTACCGGGGAGCTGTTTTTT. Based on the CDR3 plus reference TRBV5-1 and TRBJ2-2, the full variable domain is KAGVTQTPRYLIKTRGQQVTLSCSPISGHRSVSWYQQTPGQGLQFLFEYFSETQRNKGNFPGRFSGRQFSNSRSEMNVSTLELGDSALYLCASSRGWVRSTGELFFGEGSRLTVL.

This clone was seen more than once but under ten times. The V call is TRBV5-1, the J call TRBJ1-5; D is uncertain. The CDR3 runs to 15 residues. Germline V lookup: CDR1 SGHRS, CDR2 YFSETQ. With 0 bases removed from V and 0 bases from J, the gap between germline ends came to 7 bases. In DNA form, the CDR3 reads TGCGCCAGCAGCTTGGAGGGTAATAGCAATCAGCCCCAGCATTTT. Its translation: CASSLEGNSNQPQHF.

CDR3 sequence reads: CSATSRETQYF. CDR3 bases: TGCAGTGCTACTAGCAGGGAGACCCAGTACTTC. The chain links TRBV20-1 to TRBJ2-5; tentative D call: TRBD2 (5 bases). There are 11 residues in the CDR3. Germline lookup yields CDR1 DFQATT and CDR2 SNEGSKA (reference sequence). The germline V and J ends were trimmed by 4 bases and 5 bases, with 8 bases remaining between them.